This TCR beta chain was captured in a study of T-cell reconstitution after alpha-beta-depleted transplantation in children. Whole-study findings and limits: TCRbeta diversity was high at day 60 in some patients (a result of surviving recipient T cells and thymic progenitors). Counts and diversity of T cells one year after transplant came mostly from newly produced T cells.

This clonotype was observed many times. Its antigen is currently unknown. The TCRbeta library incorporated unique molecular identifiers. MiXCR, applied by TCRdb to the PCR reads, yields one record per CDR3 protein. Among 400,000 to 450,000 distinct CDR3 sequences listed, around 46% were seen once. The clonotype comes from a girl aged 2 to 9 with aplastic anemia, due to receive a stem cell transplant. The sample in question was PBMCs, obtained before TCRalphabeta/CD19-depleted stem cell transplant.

DNA of the CDR3: TGTGCCAGCAGCTTAGCCTACGAGCAGTACTTC. As protein: CASSLAYEQYF. The V call is TRBV28, the J call TRBJ2-7, with D uncertain. From germline, CDR1 is MDHEN and CDR2 SYDVKM. Trimming took 6 bases from V and 2 from J, leaving 5 bases between them. The CDR3 length is 11 residues.